This TCR beta chain was found in a study of T-cell memory formation after mild COVID-19. The wider study: The two donors had largely donor-specific TCR clusters.

Ten or more counts support this clonotype. As yet, its antigen is unknown. This CDR3 region has 14 residues. CDR1 SGHRS and CDR2 YFSETQ come from the germline V gene. V lost 5 bases to trimming and J lost 10 bases, with 19 bases between them. General study points: Clones which contracted sat mainly in CM and EM if CD4+, and in EMRA if CD8+. Later expanders leaned toward CD4+, whereas clones contracting from day 15 to 85 were balanced CD4/CD8.

One entry per CDR3 protein results from TCRdb running MiXCR on the 5' RACE reads. The sample lists hundreds of thousands of distinct CDR3 sequences; around 16% were seen once. Sequencing was performed on PBMCs or a T cell subset sorted from them (not recorded which). The source is an adult woman who had mild COVID-19 (a few samples of this study predate the infection). Cell type and time point are not known. The chain carries TRBV5-1 and TRBJ2-1; D remains unclear. CDR3 loop: CASSTAWADVEQFF. Here the CDR3 DNA reads TGCGCCAGCAGTACTGCCTGGGCAGACGTGGAGCAGTTCTTC.